This T cell receptor beta chain was obtained from a study of blood T cell repertoires in COVID-19. About the research overall: Material from acute and convalescent COVID-19 was sourced from the United States, Italy and Spain. T cells, B-cell-depleted T cells, or PBMCs supplied cDNA or gDNA.

Source study methods: Reference gene primer amplification gave estimated nucleated cell counts. TCRdb keeps only in-frame clones here, not all; method: immunoSEQ multiplex PCR. That table gives V, J and clone size, and the DNA gave D and trimming. The top ten clones hold roughly 7.3% of a sample with roughly 68,000 clones, around nine tenths of them seen once. The germline CDR1 and CDR2 sequences are MNHEY and SVGAGI. Trimming pared 0 bases from V and 2 bases from J, leaving 10 bases between. The CDR3 is 16 residues long. Seattle participants joined during active infection and were tracked over time. The clonotype originates from a man between 35 and 55 years old with COVID-19, enrolled during active disease. The V and J genes are TRBV6-5 and TRBJ1-4; D is possibly TRBD1 (6 bases). The sample was peripheral blood. The CDR3 is CASSYSGAPTNEKLFF. The CDR3 nucleotides are TGTGCCAGCAGTTACTCGGGGGCTCCGACTAATGAAAAACTGTTTTTT.